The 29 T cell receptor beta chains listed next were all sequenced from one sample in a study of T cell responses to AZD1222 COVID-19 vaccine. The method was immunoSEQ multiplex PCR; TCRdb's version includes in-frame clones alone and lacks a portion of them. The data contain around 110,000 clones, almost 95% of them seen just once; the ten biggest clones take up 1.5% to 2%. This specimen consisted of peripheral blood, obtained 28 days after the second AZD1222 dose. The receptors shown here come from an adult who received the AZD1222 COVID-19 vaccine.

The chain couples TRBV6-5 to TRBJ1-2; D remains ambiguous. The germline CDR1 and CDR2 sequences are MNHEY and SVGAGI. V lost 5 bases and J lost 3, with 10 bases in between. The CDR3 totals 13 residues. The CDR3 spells CASSRPGDYGYTF. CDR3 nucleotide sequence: TGTGCCAGCAGTCGCCCGGGAGACTATGGCTACACCTTC.

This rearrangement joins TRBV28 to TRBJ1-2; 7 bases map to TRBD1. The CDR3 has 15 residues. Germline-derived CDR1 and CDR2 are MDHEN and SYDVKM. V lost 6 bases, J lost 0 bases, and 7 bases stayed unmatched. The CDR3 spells CASSVSGGTNYGYTF. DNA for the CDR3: TGTGCCAGCAGCGTATCAGGGGGGACTAACTATGGCTACACCTTC.

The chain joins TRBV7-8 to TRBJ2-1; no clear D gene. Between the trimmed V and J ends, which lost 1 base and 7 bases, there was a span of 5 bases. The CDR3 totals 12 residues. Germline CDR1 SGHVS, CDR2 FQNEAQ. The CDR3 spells CASSLVGNEQFF. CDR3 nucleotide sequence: TGTGCCAGCAGCTTAGTAGGGAATGAGCAGTTCTTC.

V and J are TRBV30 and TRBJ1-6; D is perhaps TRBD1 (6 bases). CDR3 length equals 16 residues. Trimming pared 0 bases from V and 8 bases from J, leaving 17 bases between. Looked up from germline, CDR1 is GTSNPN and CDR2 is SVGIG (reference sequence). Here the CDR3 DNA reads TGTGCCTGGAGTGTACTCGGCAGGGGAGCGGATTCACCCCTCCACTTT. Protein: CAWSVLGRGADSPLHF.

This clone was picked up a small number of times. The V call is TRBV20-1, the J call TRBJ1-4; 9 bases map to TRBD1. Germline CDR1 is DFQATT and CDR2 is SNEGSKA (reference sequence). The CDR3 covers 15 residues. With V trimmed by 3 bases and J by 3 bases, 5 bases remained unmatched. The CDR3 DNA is TGCAGTGCTAGTGGGCGGACAGGGGCTAATGAAAAACTGTTTTTT. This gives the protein CSASGRTGANEKLFF.

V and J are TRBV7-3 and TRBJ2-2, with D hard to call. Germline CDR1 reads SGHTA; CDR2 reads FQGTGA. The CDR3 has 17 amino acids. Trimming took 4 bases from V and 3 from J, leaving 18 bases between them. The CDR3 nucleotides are TGTGCCAGCAGCTCCTTCCCGAGGCCGACATACACCGGGGAGCTGTTTTTT. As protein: CASSSFPRPTYTGELFF.

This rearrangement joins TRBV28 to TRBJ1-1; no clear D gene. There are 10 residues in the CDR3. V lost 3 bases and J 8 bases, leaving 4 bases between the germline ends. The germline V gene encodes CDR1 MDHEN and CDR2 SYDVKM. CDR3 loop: CASSFGEAFF. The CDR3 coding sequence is TGTGCCAGCAGTTTTGGGGAAGCTTTCTTT.

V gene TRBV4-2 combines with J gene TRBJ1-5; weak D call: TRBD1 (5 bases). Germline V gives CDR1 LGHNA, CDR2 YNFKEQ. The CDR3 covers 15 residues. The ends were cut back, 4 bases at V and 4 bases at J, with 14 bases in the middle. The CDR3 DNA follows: TGTGCCAGCAGCCCGGGGACCGGTCGGAATCAGCCCCAGCATTTT. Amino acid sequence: CASSPGTGRNQPQHF.

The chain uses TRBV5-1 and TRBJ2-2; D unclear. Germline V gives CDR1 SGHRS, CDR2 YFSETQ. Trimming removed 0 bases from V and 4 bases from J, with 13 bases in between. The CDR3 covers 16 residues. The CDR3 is CASSLAAHAGTGELFF. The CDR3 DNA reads TGCGCCAGCAGCTTGGCCGCACACGCTGGCACCGGGGAGCTGTTTTTT.

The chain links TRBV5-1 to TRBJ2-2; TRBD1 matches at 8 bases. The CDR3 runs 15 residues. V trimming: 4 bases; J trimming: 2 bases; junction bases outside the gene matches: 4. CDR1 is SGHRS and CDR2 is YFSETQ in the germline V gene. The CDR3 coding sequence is TGCGCCAGCAGCATGGGACAGGCTAACACCGGGGAGCTGTTTTTT. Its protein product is CASSMGQANTGELFF. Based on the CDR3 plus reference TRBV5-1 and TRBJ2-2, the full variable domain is KAGVTQTPRYLIKTRGQQVTLSCSPISGHRSVSWYQQTPGQGLQFLFEYFSETQRNKGNFPGRFSGRQFSNSRSEMNVSTLELGDSALYLCASSMGQANTGELFFGEGSRLTVL.

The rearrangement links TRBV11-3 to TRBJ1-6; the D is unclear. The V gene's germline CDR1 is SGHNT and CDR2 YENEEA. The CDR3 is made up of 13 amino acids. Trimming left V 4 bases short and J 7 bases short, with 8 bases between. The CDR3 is CASSSAPNSPLHF. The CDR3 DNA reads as TGTGCCAGCAGCTCCGCGCCAAATTCACCCCTCCACTTT.

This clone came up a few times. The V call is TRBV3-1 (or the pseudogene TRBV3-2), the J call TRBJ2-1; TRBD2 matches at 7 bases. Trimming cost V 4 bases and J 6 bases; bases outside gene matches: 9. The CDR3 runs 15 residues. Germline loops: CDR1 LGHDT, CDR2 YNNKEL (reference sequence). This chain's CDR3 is CASSRKAGEGNEQFF. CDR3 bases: TGTGCCAGCAGCCGAAAGGCGGGAGAGGGCAATGAGCAGTTCTTC.

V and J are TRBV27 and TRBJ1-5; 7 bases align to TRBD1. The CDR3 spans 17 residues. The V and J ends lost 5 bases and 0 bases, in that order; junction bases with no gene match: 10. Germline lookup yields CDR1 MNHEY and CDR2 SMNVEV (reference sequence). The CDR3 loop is CASSPGGGPYSNQPQHF. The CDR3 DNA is TGTGCCAGCAGTCCAGGGGGGGGCCCCTATAGCAATCAGCCCCAGCATTTT.

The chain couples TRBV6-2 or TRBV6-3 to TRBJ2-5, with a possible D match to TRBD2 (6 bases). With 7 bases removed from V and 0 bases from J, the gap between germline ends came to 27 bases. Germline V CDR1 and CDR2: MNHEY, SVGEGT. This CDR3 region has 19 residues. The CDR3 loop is CASIPGRGYARRYQETQYF. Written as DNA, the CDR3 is TGTGCCAGCATCCCAGGTCGGGGGTACGCTCGAAGGTACCAAGAGACCCAGTACTTC.

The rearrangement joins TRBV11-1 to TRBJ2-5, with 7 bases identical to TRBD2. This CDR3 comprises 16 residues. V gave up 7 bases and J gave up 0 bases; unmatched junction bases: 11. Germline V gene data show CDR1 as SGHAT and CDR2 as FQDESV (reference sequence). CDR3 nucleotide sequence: TGTGCCAGCACCCCTTCTCGCGGGAGAAACCAAGAGACCCAGTACTTC. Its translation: CASTPSRGRNQETQYF.

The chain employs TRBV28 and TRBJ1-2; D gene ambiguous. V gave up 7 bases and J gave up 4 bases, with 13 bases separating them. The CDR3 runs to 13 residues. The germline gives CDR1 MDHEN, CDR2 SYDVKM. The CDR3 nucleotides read TGTGCCAGCACCCTAACAGCTAGCTATGGCTACACCTTC. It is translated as CASTLTASYGYTF.

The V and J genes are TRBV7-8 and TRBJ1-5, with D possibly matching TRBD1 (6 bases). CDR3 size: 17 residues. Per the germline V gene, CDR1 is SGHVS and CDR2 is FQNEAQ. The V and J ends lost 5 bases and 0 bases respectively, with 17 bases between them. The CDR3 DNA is TGTGCCAGCAGCCCGTCCGGGGGGGGGCATAGCAATCAGCCCCAGCATTTT. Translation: CASSPSGGGHSNQPQHF.

The CDR3 nucleotides read TGTGCCAGCAGTTACCGCTCCCTTTCCGGGACAGCGGGCTCCTACGAGCAGTACTTC. Protein sequence: CASSYRSLSGTAGSYEQYF. V and J are TRBV6-2 or TRBV6-3 and TRBJ2-7; D perhaps matches TRBD1 (7 bases). CDR3 size: 19 residues. V lost 2 bases and J lost 0, with 23 bases in between. CDR1 is MNHEY, CDR2 SVGEGT, per germline.

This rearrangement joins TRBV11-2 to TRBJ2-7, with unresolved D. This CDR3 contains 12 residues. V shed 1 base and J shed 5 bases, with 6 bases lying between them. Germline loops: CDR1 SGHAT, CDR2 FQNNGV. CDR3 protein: CASSLVRNEQYF. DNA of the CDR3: TGTGCCAGCAGCTTAGTCAGGAACGAGCAGTACTTC.

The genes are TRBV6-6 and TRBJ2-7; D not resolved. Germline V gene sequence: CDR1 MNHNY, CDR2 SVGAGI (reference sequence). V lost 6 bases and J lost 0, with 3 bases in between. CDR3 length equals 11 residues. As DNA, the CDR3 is TGTGCCAGCAGCCACTCCTACGAGCAGTACTTC. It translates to CASSHSYEQYF.

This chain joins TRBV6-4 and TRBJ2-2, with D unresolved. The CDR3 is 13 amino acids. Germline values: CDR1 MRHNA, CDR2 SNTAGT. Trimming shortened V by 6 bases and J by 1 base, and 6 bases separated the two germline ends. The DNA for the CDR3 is TGTGCCAGCAGCCCCGGGAACACCGGGGAGCTGTTTTTT. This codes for CASSPGNTGELFF.

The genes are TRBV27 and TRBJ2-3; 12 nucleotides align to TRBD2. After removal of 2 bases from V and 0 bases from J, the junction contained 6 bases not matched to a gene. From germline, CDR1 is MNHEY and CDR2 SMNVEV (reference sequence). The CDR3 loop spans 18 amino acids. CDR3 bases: TGTGCCAGCAGTTTAACAGGACTAGCGGGATTTAGCACAGATACGCAGTATTTT. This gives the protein CASSLTGLAGFSTDTQYF.

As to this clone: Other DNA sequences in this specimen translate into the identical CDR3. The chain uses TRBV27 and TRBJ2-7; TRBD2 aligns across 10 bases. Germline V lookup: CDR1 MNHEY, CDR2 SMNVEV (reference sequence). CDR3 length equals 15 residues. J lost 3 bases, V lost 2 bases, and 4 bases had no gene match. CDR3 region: CASSLNSGRDYEQYF. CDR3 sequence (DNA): TGTGCCAGCAGTTTAAACAGCGGGAGGGACTACGAGCAGTACTTC.

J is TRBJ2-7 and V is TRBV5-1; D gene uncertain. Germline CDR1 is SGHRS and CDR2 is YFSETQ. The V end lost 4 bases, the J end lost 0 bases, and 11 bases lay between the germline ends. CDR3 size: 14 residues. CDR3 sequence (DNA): TGCGCCAGCAGCCCTAGGCAGGTCTCCTACGAGCAGTACTTC. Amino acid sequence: CASSPRQVSYEQYF.

This CDR3 reads CASSVEQTNNEQFF. CDR3 DNA sequence: TGTGCCAGCAGCGTAGAGCAGACGAACAATGAGCAGTTCTTC. The chain combines TRBV9 with TRBJ2-1, with D uncertain. With 0 bases removed from V and 5 bases from J, the gap between germline ends came to 9 bases. This CDR3 comprises 14 residues. CDR1 and CDR2 (germline): SGDLS, YYNGEE.

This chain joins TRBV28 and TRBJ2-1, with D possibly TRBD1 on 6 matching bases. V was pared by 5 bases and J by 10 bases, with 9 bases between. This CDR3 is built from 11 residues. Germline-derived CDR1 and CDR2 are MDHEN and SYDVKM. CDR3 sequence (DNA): TGTGCCAGCAGTGCGACAGGCGAGCAGTTCTTC. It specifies CASSATGEQFF.

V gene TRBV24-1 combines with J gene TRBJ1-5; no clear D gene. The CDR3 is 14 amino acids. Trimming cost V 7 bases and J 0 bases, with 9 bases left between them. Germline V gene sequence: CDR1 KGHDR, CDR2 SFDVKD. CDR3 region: CATSGSYSNQPQHF. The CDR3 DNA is TGTGCCACCAGCGGCAGTTATAGCAATCAGCCCCAGCATTTT.

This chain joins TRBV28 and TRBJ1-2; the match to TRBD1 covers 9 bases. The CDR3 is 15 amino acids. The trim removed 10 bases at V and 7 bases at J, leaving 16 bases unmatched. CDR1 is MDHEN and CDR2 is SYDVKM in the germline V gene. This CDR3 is CATAVRDREGGGYTF. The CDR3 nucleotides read TGTGCCACCGCAGTCCGGGACAGGGAAGGAGGTGGCTACACCTTC.

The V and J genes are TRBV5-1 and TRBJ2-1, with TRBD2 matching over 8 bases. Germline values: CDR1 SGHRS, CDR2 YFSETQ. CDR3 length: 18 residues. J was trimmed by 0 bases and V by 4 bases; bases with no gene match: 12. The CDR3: CASSPVTSVSSSYNEQFF. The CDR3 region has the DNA TGCGCCAGCAGCCCGGTGACTAGCGTATCGAGCTCCTACAATGAGCAGTTCTTC. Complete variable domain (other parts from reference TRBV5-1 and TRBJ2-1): KAGVTQTPRYLIKTRGQQVTLSCSPISGHRSVSWYQQTPGQGLQFLFEYFSETQRNKGNFPGRFSGRQFSNSRSEMNVSTLELGDSALYLCASSPVTSVSSSYNEQFFGPGTRLTVL.